The following is a T cell receptor (beta chain) sequence with its context. The data were produced by immunoSEQ multiplex PCR, yet TCRdb's version contains in-frame clones alone and is incomplete. The data contain around 20,000 clones, under 70% of them singletons. This sample was included in a study of PD-1 blockade in classical Hodgkin lymphoma. Relapse was seen in all patients after autologous stem cell transplantation, and brentuximab vedotin exposure was variable. The J segment lost 4 bases and the V segment lost 3 bases, leaving 4 bases of the junction unmatched. The CDR3 is made up of 16 amino acids. The germline V gene has CDR1 SGHRS and CDR2 YFSETQ.

The chain combines TRBV5-1 with TRBJ2-6; 10 bases align to TRBD1. The sequence was obtained from a human donor with classical Hodgkin lymphoma. The sequences come from peripheral blood mononuclear cells (PBMCs), collected at baseline. DNA for the CDR3: TGCGCCAGCAGCTCGACAGGGGGCTTAGGGGCCAACGTCCTGACTTTC. Its translation: CASSSTGGLGANVLTF.